The 11 T cell receptor beta chains given below trace back to one sample, sequenced in a study of T cells after yellow fever vaccination. TCRdb independently ran MiXCR on the 5' RACE reads; one entry per CDR3 protein. The sample includes approximately 450,000 distinct CDR3 sequences, around 20% of them seen just once. The sample here was PBMCs, taken before the yellow fever booster vaccination. These receptors were collected from a man aged 18 to 30 who received the YFV17D yellow fever vaccine.

This clonotype was detected a few times. The chain is built from TRBV18 and TRBJ2-7, with TRBD1 as a possible D gene (6 bases). This CDR3 has 13 amino acids. Germline lookup yields CDR1 KGHSH and CDR2 LQKENI. Trimming left V 4 bases short and J 0 bases short, with 7 bases between. The CDR3, as DNA: TGTGCCAGCTCACAAGGGGGCTCCTACGAGCAGTACTTC. Its protein product is CASSQGGSYEQYF.

This clonotype was picked up a small number of times. This chain uses TRBV12-3 or TRBV12-4 with TRBJ2-3; the match to TRBD2 covers 11 bases. The CDR3 covers 17 residues. With V trimmed by 10 bases and J by 3 bases, 15 bases remained unmatched. For the CDR3, the DNA is TGTGCCATTGGTAGCGGGGGGGCCGGGTTAAGAACAGATACGCAGTATTTT. Protein: CAIGSGGAGLRTDTQYF.

This clonotype has more than one count but fewer than ten. The gene calls are TRBV18 and TRBJ2-7, with 7 bases lining up with TRBD1. Germline trimming cut 4 bases from V and 6 bases from J; bases unmatched to any gene: 3. The CDR3 is 12 residues long. In germline, CDR1 is KGHSH, CDR2 LQKENI. CDR3 DNA: TGTGCCAGCTCACGACAGGGTGGCGAGCAGTACGTC. It codes for CASSRQGGEQYV.

V gene TRBV18 combines with J gene TRBJ1-1; 9 bases line up with TRBD1. This CDR3 comprises 15 residues. From germline, CDR1 is KGHSH and CDR2 LQKENI. The V and J ends lost 6 bases and 5 bases, in that order; junction bases with no gene match: 10. As DNA, the CDR3 is TGTGCCAGCTCGGTACAGGGACAGGGTAGTACTGAAGCTTTCTTT. Encoded protein: CASSVQGQGSTEAFF.

This clonotype was observed a few times. This chain connects TRBV12-3 or TRBV12-4 to TRBJ1-1; no reliable D call. V was clipped by 6 bases and J by 1 base, with 9 bases between them. The CDR3 loop spans 13 amino acids. CDR3 region: CASRVAGNTEAFF. In nucleotides, the CDR3 is TGTGCCAGCAGAGTTGCAGGGAACACTGAAGCTTTCTTT.

This clonotype was counted ten times or more. This rearrangement joins TRBV6-2 or TRBV6-3 to TRBJ1-4; no reliable D call. Trimming shortened V by 1 base and J by 8 bases, and 20 bases separated the two germline ends. The CDR3 has 17 amino acids. Germline V gene lookup returns CDR1 MNHEY and CDR2 SVGEGT. CDR3 protein: CASSYFRSNSDREKLFF. The DNA for the CDR3 is TGTGCCAGCAGTTACTTTCGAAGCAACTCGGATCGCGAAAAACTGTTTTTT.

V gene TRBV27 combines with J gene TRBJ1-6; D is uncertain. The CDR3 has 14 residues. Trimming stripped 2 bases from V and 7 bases from J, with 9 bases between. Germline CDR1 and CDR2: MNHEY and SMNVEV (reference sequence). CDR3: CASSLAARNSPLHF. The CDR3 DNA reads as TGTGCCAGCAGTTTAGCGGCCAGAAATTCACCCCTCCACTTT.

The chain uses TRBV11-2 and TRBJ1-4, with D possibly matching TRBD1 (5 bases). This CDR3 spans 15 amino acids. Between the trimmed V and J ends, which lost 2 bases and 7 bases, there was a span of 14 bases. CDR1 is SGHAT and CDR2 is FQNNGV in the germline V gene. The CDR3 nucleotides are TGTGCCAGCAGCTTATGGGGGGAGTTAGGTGAAAAACTGTTTTTT. Translating gives CASSLWGELGEKLFF.

This clonotype occurred a few times. The chain uses TRBV7-8 and TRBJ2-5; D gene uncertain. The CDR3 consists of 13 residues. CDR1 SGHVS and CDR2 FQNEAQ come from the germline V gene. V shed 5 bases and J shed 1 base, with 8 bases lying between them. In DNA form, the CDR3 reads TGTGCCAGCAGCGTCAACCTCCAAGAGACCCAGTACTTC. It translates to CASSVNLQETQYF.

The CDR3 bases are TGTGCCAGCAGTACAGGGTTCTCCTACGAGCAGTACTTC. It is translated as CASSTGFSYEQYF. The gene calls are TRBV6-2 or TRBV6-3 and TRBJ2-7; D is possibly TRBD1 (6 bases). V was trimmed by 5 bases and J by 0 bases, leaving 8 bases between them. CDR1 is MNHEY and CDR2 is SVGEGT in the germline V gene. The CDR3 spans 13 residues.

J is TRBJ2-3 and V is TRBV6-2 or TRBV6-3; possibly TRBD1 for D (5 bases). The CDR3 runs to 17 residues. V was trimmed by 0 bases and J by 6 bases, leaving 19 bases between them. The germline V gene encodes CDR1 MNHEY and CDR2 SVGEGT. CDR3 nucleotide sequence: TGTGCCAGCAGTTACTCGAAAAGGGGTCCCTTCGGGGATACGCAGTATTTT. Its protein product is CASSYSKRGPFGDTQYF.